The 25 T cell receptor beta chains listed next were all sequenced from one sample in a study of blood T cell repertoires in COVID-19. Method: immunoSEQ multiplex PCR; TCRdb's copy keeps in-frame clones and lacks some. The sample lists about 350,000 clones, approximately 91% occurring once. Sequenced material: PBMCs or T cells enriched from blood (not recorded which). The origin of the receptors is a young woman who had been exposed to COVID-19.

The V gene is TRBV3-1 (or the pseudogene TRBV3-2), the J gene TRBJ2-2, with 7 bases identical to TRBD2. CDR1 is LGHDT, CDR2 YNNKEL, per germline (reference sequence). The J segment lost 5 bases and the V segment lost 0 bases, leaving 12 bases of the junction unmatched. The CDR3 sequence is 18 residues long. In nucleotides, the CDR3 is TGTGCCAGCAGCCAAGACACTACTGGACTAGTGGGAACCGGGGAGCTGTTTTTT. Encoded protein: CASSQDTTGLVGTGELFF.

The V and J genes are TRBV2 and TRBJ2-7; the match to TRBD2 covers 10 bases. V gave up 5 bases and J gave up 7 bases; unmatched junction bases: 11. Germline CDR1 SNHLY, CDR2 FYNNEI. The CDR3 runs to 15 residues. This CDR3 reads CASSSEASGRGEQYF. Here the CDR3 DNA reads TGTGCCAGCAGTTCGGAGGCTAGCGGGAGAGGTGAGCAGTACTTC.

A few counts support this clone. J is TRBJ2-2 and V is TRBV11-3, with D possibly matching TRBD2 (5 bases). Trimming removed 3 bases at V and 4 bases at J, with 18 bases between. The CDR3 loop spans 17 amino acids. The germline CDR1 and CDR2 sequences are SGHNT and YENEEA. CDR3 in DNA: TGTGCCAGCAGCTTTCACACTAGGGCCGTGGGCACCGGGGAGCTGTTTTTT. Protein sequence: CASSFHTRAVGTGELFF.

The chain carries TRBV19 and TRBJ2-2, with 10 bases identical to TRBD1. The CDR3 has 15 amino acids. The germline V gene has CDR1 LNHDA and CDR2 SQIVND (reference sequence). With V trimmed by 1 base and J by 7 bases, 3 bases remained unmatched. For the CDR3, the DNA is TGTGCCAGTAGTATAGGACAGGGGGCGAGCGGGGAGCTGTTTTTT. As protein: CASSIGQGASGELFF.

The chain uses TRBV19 and TRBJ2-1; TRBD2 is a possible D gene (7 bases). From germline, CDR1 is LNHDA and CDR2 SQIVND (reference sequence). The CDR3 is 13 residues long. Trimming pared 3 bases from V and 7 bases from J, leaving 10 bases between. The CDR3 is CASSMGGPNEQFF. The CDR3 DNA reads as TGTGCCAGTAGTATGGGGGGGCCAAATGAGCAGTTCTTC.

This clone came up once. The chain uses TRBV5-1 and TRBJ1-2; 9 nucleotides align to TRBD1. V shed 3 bases and J 7 bases; nucleotides not matched to a gene: 10. The CDR3 is made up of 15 amino acids. Germline V lookup: CDR1 SGHRS, CDR2 YFSETQ. DNA for the CDR3: TGCGCCAGCAGCTGGGGGAGAGGACAGGGGTCTGGCTACACCTTC. Translating it yields CASSWGRGQGSGYTF.

As DNA, the CDR3 is TGTGCCAGCAGCCAAGGTAGTTGGTGGCAGGCCCAAGAGACCCAGTACTTC. Translation gives CASSQGSWWQAQETQYF. The chain uses TRBV14 and TRBJ2-5; no firm D call. Germline V gives CDR1 SGHDN, CDR2 FVKESK. V was clipped by 1 base and J by 1 base, with 16 bases between them. The CDR3 has 17 amino acids.

This chain joins TRBV30 and TRBJ2-1; possible D gene TRBD2, 5 bases. The CDR3 sequence is 14 residues long. The germline V gene encodes CDR1 GTSNPN and CDR2 SVGIG (reference sequence). V shed 4 bases and J shed 10 bases, with 20 bases lying between them. Written as DNA, the CDR3 is TGTGCCTGGACGCGTGGACTCATCGCCGGGGAGCAGTTCTTC. This encodes CAWTRGLIAGEQFF.

The V call is TRBV4-1, the J call TRBJ2-7, with D maybe TRBD2 (5 bases). With 3 bases removed from V and 3 bases from J, the gap between germline ends came to 15 bases. Germline V lookup: CDR1 MGHRA, CDR2 YSYEKL. The CDR3 spans 15 residues. The CDR3 reads CASSQEGRTRYEQYF. The DNA for the CDR3 is TGCGCCAGCAGCCAGGAAGGACGGACTCGCTACGAGCAGTACTTC.

The chain joins TRBV7-9 to TRBJ2-7; perhaps TRBD1 as D (6 bases). This CDR3 has 14 residues. V lost 4 bases, J lost 6 bases, and 16 bases lay in between. Germline lookup yields CDR1 SEHNR and CDR2 FQNEAQ (reference sequence). In DNA form, the CDR3 reads TGTGCCAGCAGCTCCCAGGGGAAGGTCGGCGAGCAGTACTTC. This codes for CASSSQGKVGEQYF.

V and J are TRBV11-3 and TRBJ2-7, with D perhaps TRBD2 (6 bases). Germline V CDR1 and CDR2: SGHNT, YENEEA. V was cut by 3 bases and J by 3 bases, with 21 bases left in between. This CDR3 region has 17 residues. Written as DNA, the CDR3 is TGTGCCAGCAGCTTGGAAAACCGGGACTGGGGTTTCTACGAGCAGTACTTC. Translating gives CASSLENRDWGFYEQYF.

This clone appeared once. The chain carries TRBV19 and TRBJ2-1; 12 positions match TRBD2. Trimming at V came to 5 bases and at J to 7 bases, leaving 9 bases not matched to a gene. Germline V gene data show CDR1 as LNHDA and CDR2 as SQIVND (reference sequence). This CDR3 has 16 amino acids. DNA for the CDR3: TGTGCCAGTAGTCCAACTAGCGGGGGGCCCGGGAATGAGCAGTTCTTC. Its translation is CASSPTSGGPGNEQFF.

A note on this clone: Distinct nucleotide sequences in the sample also encode this CDR3. This chain uses TRBV12-3 or TRBV12-4 with TRBJ1-1, with 7 bases aligning to TRBD1. J was trimmed by 5 bases and V by 2 bases; bases with no gene match: 2. The CDR3 runs to 13 residues. The chain's CDR3 is CASSLQGGTEAFF. The DNA for the CDR3 is TGTGCCAGCAGTTTACAGGGGGGAACTGAAGCTTTCTTT.

This chain uses TRBV5-6 with TRBJ2-5; 7 bases are a match to TRBD2. The CDR3 extends over 17 amino acids. CDR1 is SGHDT, CDR2 YYEEEE, per germline. The trim removed 6 bases at V and 1 base at J, leaving 15 bases unmatched. The CDR3 loop reads CASTIVWGEGFQETQYF. The CDR3 nucleotides read TGTGCCAGCACCATTGTTTGGGGGGAGGGCTTCCAAGAGACCCAGTACTTC.

The chain couples TRBV7-9 to TRBJ1-4; weak D call: TRBD1 (5 bases). Germline CDR1 and CDR2: SEHNR and FQNEAQ (reference sequence). This CDR3 contains 16 residues. V lost 5 bases and J lost 4, with 17 bases in between. CDR3 nucleotide sequence: TGTGCCAGCAGCCGGGTAGGGTCAGGGCTTAATGAAAAACTGTTTTTT. Amino acid sequence: CASSRVGSGLNEKLFF.

Here the CDR3 reads CASSESGTGGYQPQHF. Written as DNA, the CDR3 is TGTGCCAGCAGTGAATCCGGGACAGGGGGATATCAGCCCCAGCATTTT. The chain uses TRBV25-1 and TRBJ1-5, with 11 bases matching TRBD1. After removal of 1 base from V and 5 bases from J, the junction contained 4 bases not matched to a gene. The CDR3 is 16 amino acids. Germline V gives CDR1 MGHDK, CDR2 SYGVNS.

The chain combines TRBV10-3 with TRBJ2-5; tentative D call: TRBD1 (6 bases). From germline, CDR1 is ENHRY and CDR2 SYGVKD. Trimming stripped 2 bases from V and 0 bases from J, with 10 bases between. The CDR3 totals 15 residues. The CDR3 here is CAISETTGNQETQYF. CDR3 in DNA: TGTGCCATCAGTGAGACGACAGGCAACCAAGAGACCCAGTACTTC.

The chain carries TRBV5-1 and TRBJ2-5; D is possibly TRBD1 (5 bases). This CDR3 spans 17 amino acids. Germline CDR1 reads SGHRS; CDR2 reads YFSETQ. The ends were cut back, 1 base at V and 4 bases at J, with 20 bases in the middle. The CDR3 region is CASSLRSIVRAGETQYF. In DNA form, the CDR3 reads TGCGCCAGCAGCTTGCGGTCGATCGTCAGGGCCGGAGAGACCCAGTACTTC. Using reference TRBV5-1 and TRBJ2-5 for the parts outside the CDR3, the full variable domain is KAGVTQTPRYLIKTRGQQVTLSCSPISGHRSVSWYQQTPGQGLQFLFEYFSETQRNKGNFPGRFSGRQFSNSRSEMNVSTLELGDSALYLCASSLRSIVRAGETQYFGPGTRLLVL.

This clone was recorded a few times. The chain carries TRBV19 and TRBJ1-5; maybe TRBD1 (5 bases). This CDR3 spans 13 amino acids. The germline V gene has CDR1 LNHDA and CDR2 SQIVND (reference sequence). Trimming removed 5 bases from V and 10 bases from J, with 15 bases in between. The CDR3 coding sequence is TGTGCCAGTAGTTGGAGGGGTGAGTTCCCCCAGCATTTT. Translation: CASSWRGEFPQHF.

The chain joins TRBV14 to TRBJ2-1; 8 bases are a match to TRBD2. With 1 base clipped from V and 0 bases from J, the junction kept 14 bases outside the gene matches. This CDR3 contains 20 residues. In germline, CDR1 is SGHDN, CDR2 FVKESK. CDR3 nucleotide sequence: TGTGCCAGCAGCCAAGGGGGGGGTAGCGGGGTACTTTTCTCCTACAATGAGCAGTTCTTC. Protein sequence: CASSQGGGSGVLFSYNEQFF.

This chain joins TRBV6-2 or TRBV6-3 and TRBJ2-1, with unresolved D. From germline, CDR1 is MNHEY and CDR2 SVGEGT. The CDR3 spans 17 residues. V lost 6 bases and J lost 4, with 22 bases in between. CDR3 in DNA: TGTGCCAGCAGCGACCCGCCCGGAGCCGTAACTTACAATGAGCAGTTCTTC. It codes for CASSDPPGAVTYNEQFF.

The chain carries TRBV4-1 and TRBJ1-3; D uncertain. The V gene's germline CDR1 is MGHRA and CDR2 YSYEKL. This CDR3 is 17 amino acids long. Trimming shortened V by 0 bases and J by 0 bases, and 12 bases separated the two germline ends. CDR3 sequence: CASSQDWEGASGNTIYF. In nucleotides, the CDR3 is TGCGCCAGCAGCCAAGACTGGGAGGGAGCCTCTGGAAACACCATATATTTT.

J is TRBJ1-5 and V is TRBV19, with 7 bases aligning to TRBD1. V gave up 9 bases and J gave up 1 base; unmatched junction bases: 12. Looked up from germline, CDR1 is LNHDA and CDR2 is SQIVND (reference sequence). The CDR3 contains 16 residues. CDR3 sequence reads: CASYPTGVGSNQPQHF. In DNA form, the CDR3 reads TGTGCCAGCTATCCAACAGGGGTGGGAAGCAATCAGCCCCAGCATTTT. The full variable domain, in which reference TRBV19 and TRBJ1-5 provide the parts outside the CDR3, is DGGITQSPKYLFRKEGQNVTLSCEQNLNHDAMYWYRQDPGQGLRLIYYSQIVNDFQKGDIAEGYSVSREKKESFPLTVTSAQKNPTAFYLCASYPTGVGSNQPQHFGDGTRLSIL.

The V call is TRBV6-5, the J call TRBJ1-3; tentatively, D is TRBD1 (6 bases). V was trimmed by 4 bases and J by 4 bases, leaving 14 bases between them. The CDR3 runs to 15 residues. Per the germline V gene, CDR1 is MNHEY and CDR2 is SVGAGI. The CDR3 loop reads CASSFAQGGGNTIYF. The CDR3 DNA is TGTGCCAGCAGTTTCGCCCAAGGGGGAGGAAACACCATATATTTT.

The V and J genes are TRBV12-3 or TRBV12-4 and TRBJ1-2; a possible D gene is TRBD1 (5 bases). The CDR3 loop spans 13 amino acids. V lost 3 bases, J lost 3 bases, and 8 bases lay in between. The CDR3 spells CASSLTRDYGYTF. The CDR3 DNA sequence: TGTGCCAGCAGTTTGACCAGGGACTATGGCTACACCTTC.